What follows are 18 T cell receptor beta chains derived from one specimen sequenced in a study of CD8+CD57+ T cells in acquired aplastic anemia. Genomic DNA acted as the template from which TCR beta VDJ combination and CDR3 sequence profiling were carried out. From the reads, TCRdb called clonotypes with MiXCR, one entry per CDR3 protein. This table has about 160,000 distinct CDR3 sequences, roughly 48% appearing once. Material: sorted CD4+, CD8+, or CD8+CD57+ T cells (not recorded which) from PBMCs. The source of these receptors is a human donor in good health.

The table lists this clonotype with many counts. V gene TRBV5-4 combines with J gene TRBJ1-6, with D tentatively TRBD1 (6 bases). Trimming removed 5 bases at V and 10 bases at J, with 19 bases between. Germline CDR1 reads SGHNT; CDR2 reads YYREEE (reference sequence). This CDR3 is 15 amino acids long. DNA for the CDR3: TGTGCCAGCAGATCCCAGGGGCGCGGTTGGTCACCCCTCCACTTT. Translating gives CASRSQGRGWSPLHF.

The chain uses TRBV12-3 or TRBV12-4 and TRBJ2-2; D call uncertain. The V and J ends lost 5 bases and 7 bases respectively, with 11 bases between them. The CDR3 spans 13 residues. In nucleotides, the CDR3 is TGTGCCAGCAGTCGTAAGGTGGGCGGGGAGCTGTTTTTT. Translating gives CASSRKVGGELFF.

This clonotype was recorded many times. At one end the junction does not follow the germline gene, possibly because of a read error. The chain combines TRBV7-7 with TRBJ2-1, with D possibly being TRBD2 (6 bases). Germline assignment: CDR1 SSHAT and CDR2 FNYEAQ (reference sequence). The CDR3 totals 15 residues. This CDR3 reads CASSPTSSSYNEQFF. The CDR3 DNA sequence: TGTGCTAGCAGCCCGACTAGTAGCTCCTACAATGAGCAGTTCTTC.

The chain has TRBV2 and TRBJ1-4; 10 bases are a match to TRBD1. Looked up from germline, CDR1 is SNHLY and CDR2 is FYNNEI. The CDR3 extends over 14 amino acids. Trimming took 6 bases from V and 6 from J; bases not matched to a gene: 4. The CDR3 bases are TGTGCCAGCAGAGCCGGGACAGGGGATGAAAAACTGTTTTTT. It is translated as CASRAGTGDEKLFF. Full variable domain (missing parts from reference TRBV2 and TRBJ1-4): EPEVTQTPSHQVTQMGQEVILRCVPISNHLYFYWYRQILGQKVEFLVSFYNNEISEKSEIFDDQFSVERPDGSNFTLKIRSTKLEDSAMYFCASRAGTGDEKLFFGSGTQLSVL.

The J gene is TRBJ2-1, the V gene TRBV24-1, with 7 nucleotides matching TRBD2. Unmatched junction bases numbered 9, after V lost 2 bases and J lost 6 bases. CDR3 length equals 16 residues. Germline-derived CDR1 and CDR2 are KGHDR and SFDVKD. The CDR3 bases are TGTGCCACCAGTGATTCTGGTGGGGGGGATTGCAATGAGCAGTTCTTC. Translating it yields CATSDSGGGDCNEQFF.

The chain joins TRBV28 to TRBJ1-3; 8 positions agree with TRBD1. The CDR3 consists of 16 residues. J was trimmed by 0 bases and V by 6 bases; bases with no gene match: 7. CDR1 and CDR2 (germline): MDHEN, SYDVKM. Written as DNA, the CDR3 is TGTGCCAGCAGGCGGACAGGGTTGAGCTCTGGAAACACCATATATTTT. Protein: CASRRTGLSSGNTIYF.

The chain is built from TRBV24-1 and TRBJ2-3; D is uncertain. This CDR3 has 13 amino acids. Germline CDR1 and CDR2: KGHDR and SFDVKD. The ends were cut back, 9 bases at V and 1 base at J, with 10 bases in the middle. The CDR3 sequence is CATARFGTDTQYF. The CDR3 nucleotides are TGTGCCACCGCCAGGTTTGGCACAGATACGCAGTATTTT.

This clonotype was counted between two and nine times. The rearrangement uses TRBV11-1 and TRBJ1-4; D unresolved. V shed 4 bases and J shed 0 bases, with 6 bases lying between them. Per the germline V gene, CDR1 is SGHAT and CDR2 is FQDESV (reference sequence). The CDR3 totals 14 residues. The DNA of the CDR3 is TGTGCCAGCAGCTCAAAACCAACTAATGAAAAACTGTTTTTT. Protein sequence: CASSSKPTNEKLFF.

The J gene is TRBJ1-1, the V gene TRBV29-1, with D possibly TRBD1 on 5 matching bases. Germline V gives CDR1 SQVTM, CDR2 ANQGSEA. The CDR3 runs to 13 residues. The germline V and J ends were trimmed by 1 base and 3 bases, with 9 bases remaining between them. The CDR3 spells CSVEGSGYTEAFF. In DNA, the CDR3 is TGCAGCGTTGAAGGTTCAGGGTACACTGAAGCTTTCTTT.

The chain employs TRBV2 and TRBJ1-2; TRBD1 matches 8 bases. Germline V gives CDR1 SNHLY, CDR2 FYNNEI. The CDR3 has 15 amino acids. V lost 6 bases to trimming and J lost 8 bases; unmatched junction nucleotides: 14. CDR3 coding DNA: TGTGCCAGCAGCCGACAGGGGCTAGATGTACGCGGCTACACCTTC. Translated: CASSRQGLDVRGYTF.

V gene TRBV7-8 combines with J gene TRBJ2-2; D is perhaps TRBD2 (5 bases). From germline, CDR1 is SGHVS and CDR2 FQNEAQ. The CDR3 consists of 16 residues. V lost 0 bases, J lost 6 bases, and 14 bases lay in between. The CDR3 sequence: CASSLAGVGSSGELFF. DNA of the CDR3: TGTGCCAGCAGCTTAGCGGGAGTGGGGAGTTCCGGGGAGCTGTTTTTT.

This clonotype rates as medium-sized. The CDR3 bases are TGTGCCAGCATCGGACAGGGGAGTTCGGGTGGCTACACCTTC. Encoded protein: CASIGQGSSGGYTF. The V call is TRBV2, the J call TRBJ1-2; TRBD1 matches 9 bases. With 7 bases clipped from V and 7 bases from J, the junction kept 10 bases outside the gene matches. The CDR3 extends over 14 amino acids. Germline lookup yields CDR1 SNHLY and CDR2 FYNNEI.

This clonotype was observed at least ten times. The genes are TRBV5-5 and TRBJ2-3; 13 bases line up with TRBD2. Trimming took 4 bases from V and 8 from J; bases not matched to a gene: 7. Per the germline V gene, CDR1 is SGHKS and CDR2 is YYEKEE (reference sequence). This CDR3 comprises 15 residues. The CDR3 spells CASSGTSGRVLTQYF. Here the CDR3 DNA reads TGTGCCAGCAGCGGAACTAGCGGGAGGGTCCTTACGCAGTATTTT.

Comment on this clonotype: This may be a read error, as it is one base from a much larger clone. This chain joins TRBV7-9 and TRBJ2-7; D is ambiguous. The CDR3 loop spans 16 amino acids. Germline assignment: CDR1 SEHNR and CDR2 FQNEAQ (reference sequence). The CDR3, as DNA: TGTGCCAGCAGCTTACCTGTCGGTCCTAGGGCCTCCGAGCGGTACTTC. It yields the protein CASSLPVGPRASERYF.

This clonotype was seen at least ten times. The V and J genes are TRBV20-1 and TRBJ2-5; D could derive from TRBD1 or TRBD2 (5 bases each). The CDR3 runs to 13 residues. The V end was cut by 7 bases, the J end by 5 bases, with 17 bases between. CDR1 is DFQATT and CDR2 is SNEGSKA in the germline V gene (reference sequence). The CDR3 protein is CSGWLWGIETQYF. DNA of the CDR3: TGCAGTGGCTGGTTGTGGGGGATCGAGACCCAGTACTTC.

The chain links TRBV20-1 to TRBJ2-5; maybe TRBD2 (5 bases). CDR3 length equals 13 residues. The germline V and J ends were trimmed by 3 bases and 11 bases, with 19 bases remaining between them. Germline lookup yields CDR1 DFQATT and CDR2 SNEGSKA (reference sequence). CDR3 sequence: CSASRLPQEVQYF. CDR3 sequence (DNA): TGCAGTGCTAGTAGACTACCACAAGAGGTGCAGTACTTC.

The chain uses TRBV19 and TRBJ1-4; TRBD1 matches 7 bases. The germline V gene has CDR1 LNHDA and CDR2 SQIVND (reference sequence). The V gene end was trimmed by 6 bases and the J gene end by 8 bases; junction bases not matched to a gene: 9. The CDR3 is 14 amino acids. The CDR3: CASSHDRVGEKLFF. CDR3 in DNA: TGTGCCAGTAGCCACGACAGGGTGGGCGAAAAACTGTTTTTT.

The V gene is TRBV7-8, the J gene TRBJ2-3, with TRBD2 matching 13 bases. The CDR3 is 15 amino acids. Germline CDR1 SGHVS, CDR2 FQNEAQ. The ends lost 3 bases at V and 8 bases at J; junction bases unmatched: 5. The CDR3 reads CASSFGTSGEGTQYF. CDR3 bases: TGTGCCAGCAGCTTTGGGACTAGCGGGGAGGGTACGCAGTATTTT.